These 28 T cell receptor beta chains were sequenced from one sample in a study of CD8 T cells in Susac syndrome. Reverse transcription of roughly 0.5 to 1 ug RNA was carried out with random hexamers. Each CDR3 protein is one row after TCRdb ran MiXCR on the immunoSEQ multiplex PCR reads. This table holds about 140,000 distinct CDR3 sequences, roughly 95% found once. Sample: CD4+ T cells from PBMCs. The receptors shown here come from a human donor with multiple sclerosis.

The chain links TRBV5-1 to TRBJ2-1; maybe TRBD2 (6 bases). With 4 bases removed from V and 7 bases from J, the gap between germline ends came to 21 bases. CDR1 and CDR2 from the germline V gene are SGHRS and YFSETQ. The CDR3 runs 16 residues. CDR3 amino acids: CASSLQSGLPSNEQFF. The DNA of the CDR3 is TGCGCCAGCAGCCTGCAATCGGGACTCCCCTCTAATGAGCAGTTCTTC.

The CDR3 DNA follows: TGTGCCAGCAGTCCCCGGGGACAACGGGGGAACATTCAGTACTTC. This encodes CASSPRGQRGNIQYF. The chain uses TRBV12-3 or TRBV12-4 and TRBJ2-4, with D perhaps TRBD1 or TRBD2 (6 bases each). Trimming removed 5 bases from V and 7 bases from J, with 18 bases in between. This CDR3 has 15 amino acids.

The chain carries TRBV9 and TRBJ1-4; D might be TRBD1 (6 bases). Germline CDR1 SGDLS, CDR2 YYNGEE. The germline V and J ends were trimmed by 0 bases and 6 bases, with 18 bases remaining between them. The CDR3 loop spans 17 amino acids. CDR3 sequence (DNA): TGTGCCAGCAGCGTAGCTCCAGGGGATCAGTTTGATGAAAAACTGTTTTTT. As protein: CASSVAPGDQFDEKLFF.

The rearrangement uses TRBV3-1 and TRBJ1-5; no reliable D call. Germline loops: CDR1 LGHDT, CDR2 YNNKEL (reference sequence). Trimming stripped 1 base from V and 3 bases from J, with 10 bases between. This CDR3 comprises 15 residues. CDR3 amino acids: CASSQAGLPNQPQHF. Written as DNA, the CDR3 is TGTGCCAGCAGCCAAGCCGGCCTACCCAATCAGCCCCAGCATTTT.

This clonotype was found once. The chain carries TRBV12-3 or TRBV12-4 and TRBJ1-1; D remains unclear. V lost 6 bases to trimming and J lost 0 bases, with 14 bases between them. The CDR3 sequence is 15 residues long. CDR3 loop: CASSPRASLNTEAFF. DNA of the CDR3: TGTGCCAGCAGCCCACGCGCGAGTTTGAACACTGAAGCTTTCTTT.

The genes are TRBV12-3 or TRBV12-4 and TRBJ2-7; TRBD2 matches at 8 bases. V was clipped by 6 bases and J by 6 bases; unmatched bases: 7. The CDR3 runs to 13 residues. CDR3 sequence (DNA): TGTGCCAGCAGACCTGGGACTAGTGGCGAGCAGTACTTC. Its translation is CASRPGTSGEQYF.

The rearrangement joins TRBV6-5 to TRBJ1-6; a possible D gene is TRBD1 (6 bases). Trimming left V 5 bases short and J 4 bases short, with 9 bases between. The V gene's germline CDR1 is MNHEY and CDR2 SVGAGI. This CDR3 is built from 14 residues. CDR3 DNA: TGTGCCAGCAGTAGCGGACAGTATAATTCACCCCTCCACTTT. Translated, it gives CASSSGQYNSPLHF.

The chain has TRBV4-3 and TRBJ2-7; TRBD1 aligns across 9 bases. V lost 1 base to trimming and J lost 2 bases; unmatched junction nucleotides: 6. Germline loops: CDR1 LGHNA, CDR2 YSLEER. The CDR3 runs 16 residues. As DNA, the CDR3 is TGCGCCAGCAGCCAAGGGGGACAGGGCGAAGCCTACGAGCAGTACTTC. It translates to CASSQGGQGEAYEQYF.

The V and J genes are TRBV30 and TRBJ1-2, with D tentatively TRBD1 (6 bases). Per germline, CDR1 GTSNPN and CDR2 SVGIG (reference sequence). The length of the CDR3 is 14 residues. V lost 4 bases and J lost 5, with 17 bases in between. CDR3 in amino acids: CAWIRQATGYGYTF. In DNA form, the CDR3 reads TGTGCCTGGATTAGGCAGGCTACAGGGTATGGCTACACCTTC. Based on the CDR3 plus reference TRBV30 and TRBJ1-2, the full variable domain is SQTIHQWPATLVQPVGSPLSLECTVEGTSNPNLYWYRQAAGRGLQLLFYSVGIGQISSEVPQNLSASRPQDRQFILSSKKLLLSDSGFYLCAWIRQATGYGYTFGSGTRLTVV.

The rearrangement links TRBV29-1 to TRBJ2-7; 8 bases fit TRBD1. Germline values: CDR1 SQVTM, CDR2 ANQGSEA. V gave up 2 bases and J gave up 5 bases; unmatched junction bases: 11. The CDR3 runs 15 residues. The CDR3 loop reads CSVELYGQGVDEQYF. As DNA, the CDR3 is TGCAGCGTTGAACTTTACGGACAGGGAGTAGACGAGCAGTACTTC.

The chain couples TRBV7-7 to TRBJ2-5, with a tentative D call TRBD1 (5 bases). V lost 5 bases, J lost 2 bases, and 9 bases lay in between. The CDR3 length is 13 residues. Germline V CDR1 and CDR2: SSHAT, FNYEAQ (reference sequence). CDR3 coding DNA: TGTGCCAGCAGCCAGGGCCCTCAAGAGACCCAGTACTTC. Translating it yields CASSQGPQETQYF.

This rearrangement joins TRBV9 to TRBJ1-6; the D is unclear. CDR3 length equals 14 residues. V was shortened by 0 bases and J by 6 bases, with 7 bases between the two germline ends. Germline V gene lookup returns CDR1 SGDLS and CDR2 YYNGEE. CDR3 in DNA: TGTGCCAGCAGCGTAGCTCCGATTAATTCACCCCTCCACTTT. Amino acids: CASSVAPINSPLHF.

This rearrangement joins TRBV5-4 to TRBJ2-5, with TRBD1 identical over 7 bases. The germline gives CDR1 SGHNT, CDR2 YYREEE (reference sequence). Unmatched junction bases numbered 5, after V lost 4 bases and J lost 2 bases. This CDR3 comprises 14 residues. CDR3 residues: CASSQMGQQETQYF. CDR3 nucleotide sequence: TGTGCCAGCAGCCAAATGGGACAGCAAGAGACCCAGTACTTC.

The CDR3 loop is CSVVRIAGGSGANEQFF. CDR3 sequence (DNA): TGCAGCGTTGTTCGGATAGCGGGAGGCAGCGGGGCCAATGAGCAGTTCTTC. The chain employs TRBV29-1 and TRBJ2-1; TRBD2 matches at 10 bases. Trimming took 4 bases from V and 6 from J; bases not matched to a gene: 15. Looked up from germline, CDR1 is SQVTM and CDR2 is ANQGSEA. The CDR3 consists of 17 residues.

This chain uses TRBV20-1 with TRBJ2-5; no definite D call. There are 11 residues in the CDR3. Between the trimmed V and J ends, which lost 6 bases and 4 bases, there was a span of 9 bases. The germline gives CDR1 DFQATT, CDR2 SNEGSKA (reference sequence). This chain's CDR3 is CSASRVETQYF. The CDR3 bases are TGCAGTGCCAGTCGGGTAGAGACCCAGTACTTC.

The V call is TRBV15, the J call TRBJ2-7, with TRBD1 matching over 7 bases. CDR1 is LNHNV, CDR2 YYDKDF, per germline (reference sequence). Losses at the gene ends were 5 bases for V and 6 bases for J; bases not matched to a gene: 10. The CDR3 is 14 amino acids. The CDR3 here is CATSSRTGLSEQYF. The CDR3 bases are TGTGCCACCAGCTCTCGGACAGGATTATCCGAGCAGTACTTC.

The rearrangement joins TRBV9 to TRBJ2-7; no clear D gene. From germline, CDR1 is SGDLS and CDR2 YYNGEE. The CDR3 runs to 13 residues. V lost 2 bases, J lost 0 bases, and 6 bases lay in between. The CDR3: CASSVSVSYEQYF. The CDR3 DNA reads as TGTGCCAGCAGCGTCAGCGTCTCCTACGAGCAGTACTTC.

CDR3 nucleotides: TGTGCCAGCAGCTTAGTCGGCAGGGGGCTAGGGATGAACACTGAAGCTTTCTTT. It is translated as CASSLVGRGLGMNTEAFF. The chain uses TRBV7-9 and TRBJ1-1, with 8 bases matching TRBD1. The J segment lost 0 bases and the V segment lost 1 base, leaving 10 bases of the junction unmatched. This CDR3 is built from 18 residues. CDR1 SEHNR and CDR2 FQNEAQ come from the germline V gene (reference sequence).

The chain carries TRBV19 and TRBJ1-5, with D unclear. Trimming shortened V by 1 base and J by 4 bases, and 2 bases separated the two germline ends. Germline V CDR1 and CDR2: LNHDA, SQIVND (reference sequence). This CDR3 comprises 12 residues. In nucleotides, the CDR3 is TGTGCCAGTAGTATAGTAAATCAGCCCCAGCATTTT. It yields the protein CASSIVNQPQHF.

The gene calls are TRBV6-1 and TRBJ2-1; D possibly corresponds to TRBD1 (6 bases). CDR1 is MNHNS, CDR2 SASEGT, per germline. The length of the CDR3 is 15 residues. V shed 8 bases and J shed 8 bases, with 22 bases lying between them. The CDR3 DNA sequence: TGTGCCAGCTCCCTTGGACCAGGGGCCAACGATGAGCAGTTCTTC. Translation gives CASSLGPGANDEQFF.

The rearrangement uses TRBV5-1 and TRBJ2-7; tentative D call: TRBD1 (6 bases). The CDR3 extends over 14 amino acids. V shed 0 bases and J shed 6 bases, with 13 bases lying between them. Germline-derived CDR1 and CDR2 are SGHRS and YFSETQ. The CDR3 bases are TGCGCCAGCAGCTTGGATGGGCAGGGGCTCGAGCAGTACTTC. Encoded protein: CASSLDGQGLEQYF. Supplemented by reference TRBV5-1 and TRBJ2-7, the full variable domain reads KAGVTQTPRYLIKTRGQQVTLSCSPISGHRSVSWYQQTPGQGLQFLFEYFSETQRNKGNFPGRFSGRQFSNSRSEMNVSTLELGDSALYLCASSLDGQGLEQYFGPGTRLTVT.

The gene calls are TRBV5-4 and TRBJ1-2; D is uncertain. This CDR3 is built from 15 residues. V was clipped by 4 bases and J by 2 bases, with 15 bases between them. Germline-derived CDR1 and CDR2 are SGHNT and YYREEE (reference sequence). DNA of the CDR3: TGTGCCAGCAGCACTTTTTCGACCAGAAACTATGGCTACACCTTC. Residues: CASSTFSTRNYGYTF.

The chain carries TRBV29-1 and TRBJ1-2; a possible D gene is TRBD1 (6 bases). Trimming shortened V by 4 bases and J by 9 bases, and 18 bases separated the two germline ends. Germline CDR1 reads SQVTM; CDR2 reads ANQGSEA. The CDR3 has 13 residues. The CDR3 DNA is TGCAGCGTTGCTAGATCAGGGGCGCCTCGCTACACCTTC. This sequence encodes CSVARSGAPRYTF.

The chain has TRBV14 and TRBJ2-1; TRBD2 matches at 8 bases. Looked up from germline, CDR1 is SGHDN and CDR2 is FVKESK. V dropped 6 bases and J dropped 3; count of bases not matched to a gene: 4. This CDR3 contains 14 residues. This CDR3 is CASRESGGYNEQFF. Written as DNA, the CDR3 is TGTGCCAGCAGGGAAAGCGGGGGCTACAATGAGCAGTTCTTC.

The chain joins TRBV27 to TRBJ2-7; D might be TRBD2 (5 bases). V lost 0 bases and J lost 3, with 15 bases in between. The CDR3 is 16 residues long. The germline gives CDR1 MNHEY, CDR2 SMNVEV (reference sequence). The CDR3 DNA follows: TGTGCCAGCAGTTTATCGTTTGAGCGGTTAAACTACGAGCAGTACTTC. Translation gives CASSLSFERLNYEQYF.

Only a few counts were recorded for this clonotype. The rearrangement joins TRBV12-3 or TRBV12-4 to TRBJ2-3, with D unresolved. The CDR3 loop spans 13 amino acids. Deletions cut 1 base from V and 2 bases from J, with 4 bases between. CDR3 amino acids: CASSLDSTDTQYF. The CDR3 bases are TGTGCCAGCAGTTTAGACTCCACAGATACGCAGTATTTT.

The chain recombines TRBV25-1 with TRBJ2-7, with TRBD2 as a possible D gene (6 bases). Germline V CDR1 and CDR2: MGHDK, SYGVNS. The CDR3 is made up of 12 amino acids. Trimming pared 4 bases from V and 9 bases from J, leaving 13 bases between. CDR3 in DNA: TGTGCCAGCAGTGTTTACCGGGACTTGCAGTACTTC. Protein: CASSVYRDLQYF.

The V gene is TRBV2, the J gene TRBJ2-3; D not resolved. Germline CDR1 is SNHLY and CDR2 is FYNNEI. Between the trimmed V and J ends, which lost 2 bases and 6 bases, there was a span of 3 bases. The CDR3 runs 11 residues. The CDR3 spells CASSERDTQYF. In DNA, the CDR3 is TGTGCCAGCAGTGAAAGGGATACGCAGTATTTT. The whole variable domain, filled in from reference TRBV2 and TRBJ2-3, reads EPEVTQTPSHQVTQMGQEVILRCVPISNHLYFYWYRQILGQKVEFLVSFYNNEISEKSEIFDDQFSVERPDGSNFTLKIRSTKLEDSAMYFCASSERDTQYFGPGTRLTVL.